The text below deals with one TCR beta chain. Its antigen is unknown. Base qualities were left out, and no much larger clone turns up one base away. Sequencing was performed on an Illumina HiSeq 1500. TCRdb reworked the public reads: Q25 trimming with fastp, MiXCR clone assembly, productive beta chains retained. All rows with the same CDR3 protein become a single entry with the most common DNA and genes. In this sample the table shows 250,000 to 400,000 distinct CDR3 sequences, around 25% of which occur a single time. The top ten clones comprise more than 10% of the sample. Cut back by 2 bases and 7 bases, the V and J ends lie 15 bases apart. Counted from cysteine to phenylalanine, this CDR3 has 15 amino acids. CDR3 DNA is the only sequence kept; it has 45 bases, read in frame from the first base. This sample's treatment or condition label indicates: in vitro stimulation with specific CMV peptide epitopes to enrich CMV-specific T cells.

This specimen comes from a study of T cell repertoires in cytomegalovirus infection (dated by TCRdb to about 2019). About the investigation overall: Peptide stimulations targeted recently identified HLA-C-restricted CMV epitopes, whose presentation resists viral immunomodulation, together with well-studied HLA-B-restricted epitopes. Because public TCR beta signatures pointed to carriage of CMV infection together with the matching HLA type, the HLA type of each donor mattered for the analysis. Overall study results and their limits: Cumulative frequency of public TCR beta family members discriminated carriers of CMV infection plus the relevant HLA type in this cohort and an independent 352-donor cohort. The ex vivo response was dominated by HLA-C-restricted CMV-specific TCR beta clonotypes, which also provided the single most frequent clonotype in two of eight donors.

The material was cultured PBMCs, obtained from culture after CMV antigen stimulation. The chain uses TRBV12-3 or TRBV12-4 and TRBJ1-3; too little of a D gene remains to name it. This receptor was obtained from a human donor in good health (CMV status not recorded). Some clones in this sample may be carry-over from other donors' samples. The CDR3 protein: CASSLLSGSGNTIYF. The sequenced DNA: TGTGCCAGCAGTTTATTGTCCGGGTCGGGTAACACCATATATTTT.